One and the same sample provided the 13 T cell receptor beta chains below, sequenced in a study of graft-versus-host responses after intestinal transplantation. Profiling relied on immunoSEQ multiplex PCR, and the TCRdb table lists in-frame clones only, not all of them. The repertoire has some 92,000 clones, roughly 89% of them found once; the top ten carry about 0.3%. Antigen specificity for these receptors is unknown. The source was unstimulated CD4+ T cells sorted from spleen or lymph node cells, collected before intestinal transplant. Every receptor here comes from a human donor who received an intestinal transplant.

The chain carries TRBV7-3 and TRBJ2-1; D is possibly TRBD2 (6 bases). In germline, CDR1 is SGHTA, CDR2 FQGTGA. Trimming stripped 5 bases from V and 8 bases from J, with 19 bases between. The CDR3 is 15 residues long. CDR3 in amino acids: CASSPRGNRVDEQFF. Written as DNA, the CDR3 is TGTGCCAGCAGCCCCCGGGGGAATCGGGTGGATGAGCAGTTCTTC.

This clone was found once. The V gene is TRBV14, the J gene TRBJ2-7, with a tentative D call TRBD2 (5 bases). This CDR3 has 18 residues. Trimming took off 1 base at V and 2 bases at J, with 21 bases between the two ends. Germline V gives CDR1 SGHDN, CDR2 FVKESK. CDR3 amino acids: CASSQVGGLSGQAYEQYF. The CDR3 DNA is TGTGCCAGCAGCCAAGTGGGCGGTTTGAGCGGCCAGGCCTACGAGCAGTACTTC.

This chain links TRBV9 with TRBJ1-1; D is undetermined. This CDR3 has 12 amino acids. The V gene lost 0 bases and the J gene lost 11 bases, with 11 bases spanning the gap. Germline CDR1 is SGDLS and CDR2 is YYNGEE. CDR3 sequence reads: CASSVVGGPAFF. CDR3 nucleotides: TGTGCCAGCAGCGTAGTCGGAGGGCCCGCTTTCTTT.

CDR3 residues: CASSVTGGNEQFF. The CDR3 nucleotides read TGTGCCAGCAGCGTAACAGGGGGCAATGAGCAGTTCTTC. The rearrangement joins TRBV9 to TRBJ2-1, with 8 bases that match TRBD1. V lost 1 base to trimming and J lost 6 bases; unmatched junction nucleotides: 0. The CDR3 contains 13 residues. Germline V lookup: CDR1 SGDLS, CDR2 YYNGEE.

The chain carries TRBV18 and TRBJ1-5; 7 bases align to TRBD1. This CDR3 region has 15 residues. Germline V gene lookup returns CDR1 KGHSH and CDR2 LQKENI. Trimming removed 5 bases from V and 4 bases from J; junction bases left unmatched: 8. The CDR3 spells CASSSGTVANQPQHF. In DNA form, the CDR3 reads TGTGCCAGCTCATCCGGGACAGTAGCGAATCAGCCCCAGCATTTT.

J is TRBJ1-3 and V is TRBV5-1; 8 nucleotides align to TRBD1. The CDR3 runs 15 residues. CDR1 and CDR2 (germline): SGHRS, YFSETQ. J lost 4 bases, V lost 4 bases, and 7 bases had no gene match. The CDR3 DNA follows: TGCGCCAGCAGCAATCCAGGGGGCGAGGGAAACACCATATATTTT. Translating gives CASSNPGGEGNTIYF.

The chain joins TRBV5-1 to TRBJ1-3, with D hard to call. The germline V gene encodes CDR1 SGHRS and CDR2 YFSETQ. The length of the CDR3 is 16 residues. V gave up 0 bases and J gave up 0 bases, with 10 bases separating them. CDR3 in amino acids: CASSLVGSRSGNTIYF. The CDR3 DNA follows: TGCGCCAGCAGCTTGGTGGGCAGCCGCTCTGGAAACACCATATATTTT.

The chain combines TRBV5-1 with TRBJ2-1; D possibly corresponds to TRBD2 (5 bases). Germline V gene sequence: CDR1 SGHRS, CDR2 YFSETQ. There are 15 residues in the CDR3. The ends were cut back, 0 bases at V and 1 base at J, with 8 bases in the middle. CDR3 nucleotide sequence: TGCGCCAGCAGCTTGGGGCGGGTATCCTACAATGAGCAGTTCTTC. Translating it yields CASSLGRVSYNEQFF.

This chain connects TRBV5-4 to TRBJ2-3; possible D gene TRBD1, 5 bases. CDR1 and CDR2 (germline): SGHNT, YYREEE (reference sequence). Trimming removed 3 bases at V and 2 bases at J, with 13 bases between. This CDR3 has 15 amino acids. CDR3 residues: CASSSQQEFTDTQYF. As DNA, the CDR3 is TGTGCCAGCAGCTCTCAACAGGAATTCACAGATACGCAGTATTTT.

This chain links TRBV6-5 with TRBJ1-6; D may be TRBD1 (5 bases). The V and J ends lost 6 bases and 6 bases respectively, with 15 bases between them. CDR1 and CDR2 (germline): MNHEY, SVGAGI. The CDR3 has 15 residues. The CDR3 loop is CASSPQQGANSPLHF. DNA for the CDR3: TGTGCCAGCAGCCCCCAGCAGGGAGCTAATTCACCCCTCCACTTT.

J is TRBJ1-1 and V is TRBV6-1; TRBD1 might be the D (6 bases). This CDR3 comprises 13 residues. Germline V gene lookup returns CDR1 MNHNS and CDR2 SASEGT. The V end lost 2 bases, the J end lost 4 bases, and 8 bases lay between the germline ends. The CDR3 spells CASSERGGTEAFF. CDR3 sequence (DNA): TGTGCCAGCAGTGAAAGGGGGGGCACTGAAGCTTTCTTT.

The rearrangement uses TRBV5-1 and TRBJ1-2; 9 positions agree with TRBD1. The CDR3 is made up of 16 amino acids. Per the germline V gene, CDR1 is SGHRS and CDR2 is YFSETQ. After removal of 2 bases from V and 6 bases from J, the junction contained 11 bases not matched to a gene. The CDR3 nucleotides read TGCGCCAGCAGCTTCGCCGGAACAGGGGGCGGCAATGGCTACACCTTC. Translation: CASSFAGTGGGNGYTF.

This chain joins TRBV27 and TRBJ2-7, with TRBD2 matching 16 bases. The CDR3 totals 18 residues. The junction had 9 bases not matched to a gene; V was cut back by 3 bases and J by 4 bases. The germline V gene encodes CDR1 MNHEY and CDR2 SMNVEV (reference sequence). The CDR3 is CASSFQGLAGGPPYEQYF. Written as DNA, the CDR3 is TGTGCCAGCAGTTTCCAGGGACTAGCGGGAGGGCCTCCGTACGAGCAGTACTTC.